This TCR beta chain was found in a study of blood T cell repertoires in COVID-19. Those enrolled, adults aged about 18 to 95 years, came from 25 or so US areas. The CDR3 is 16 residues long. V was pared by 2 bases and J by 1 base, with 5 bases of the junction left unmatched. The germline V gene encodes CDR1 MNHEY and CDR2 SVGEGT. The assay was immunoSEQ multiplex PCR, and TCRdb's table has in-frame clones only and misses some. The sample records 150,000 to 250,000 clones, around 82% being singletons. The clonotype originates from a man aged 40-49 years who had recovered from COVID-19. The sequenced sample was PBMCs or T cells enriched from blood (not recorded which). This rearrangement joins TRBV6-2 or TRBV6-3 to TRBJ2-1; 7 nucleotides line up with TRBD2. The CDR3 nucleotides are TGTGCCAGCAGTTACAGGGCTAGCGGATCCTACAATGAGCAGTTCTTC. Protein: CASSYRASGSYNEQFF.